The sequence of this T cell receptor (beta chain) was determined in a study of blood T cell repertoires in COVID-19. Study information: COVID-19 samples from acute and convalescent phases originated in the United States, Italy and Spain.

V was shortened by 3 bases and J by 0 bases, with 18 bases between the two germline ends. The CDR3 is 17 amino acids. Germline loops: CDR1 SEHNR, CDR2 FQNEAQ (reference sequence). Data came from immunoSEQ multiplex PCR; TCRdb stores just in-frame clones and leaves some out. The sample shows 40,000 to 45,000 clones, approximately 91% of them seen only once. Sequencing input: peripheral blood. The origin of this receptor is a human donor in a cohort sampled during active COVID-19. The chain combines TRBV7-9 with TRBJ2-7; weak D call: TRBD2 (5 bases). The chain's CDR3 is CASSLDLTDLYSYEQYF. The CDR3 region has the DNA TGTGCCAGCAGCTTGGACCTCACGGACTTATACTCCTACGAGCAGTACTTC.